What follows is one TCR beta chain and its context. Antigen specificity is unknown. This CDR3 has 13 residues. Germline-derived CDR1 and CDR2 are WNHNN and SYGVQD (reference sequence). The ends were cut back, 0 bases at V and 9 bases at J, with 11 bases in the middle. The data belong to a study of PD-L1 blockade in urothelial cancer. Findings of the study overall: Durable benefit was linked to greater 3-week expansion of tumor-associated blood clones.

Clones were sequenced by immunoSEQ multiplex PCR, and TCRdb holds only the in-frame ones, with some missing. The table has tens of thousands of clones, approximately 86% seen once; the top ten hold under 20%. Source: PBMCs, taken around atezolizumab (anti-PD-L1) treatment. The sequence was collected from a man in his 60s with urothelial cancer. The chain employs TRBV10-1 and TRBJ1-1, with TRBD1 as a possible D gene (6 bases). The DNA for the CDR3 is TGCGCCAGCAGTGAGTCCGGGACATCGAAAGCTTTCTTT. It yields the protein CASSESGTSKAFF.